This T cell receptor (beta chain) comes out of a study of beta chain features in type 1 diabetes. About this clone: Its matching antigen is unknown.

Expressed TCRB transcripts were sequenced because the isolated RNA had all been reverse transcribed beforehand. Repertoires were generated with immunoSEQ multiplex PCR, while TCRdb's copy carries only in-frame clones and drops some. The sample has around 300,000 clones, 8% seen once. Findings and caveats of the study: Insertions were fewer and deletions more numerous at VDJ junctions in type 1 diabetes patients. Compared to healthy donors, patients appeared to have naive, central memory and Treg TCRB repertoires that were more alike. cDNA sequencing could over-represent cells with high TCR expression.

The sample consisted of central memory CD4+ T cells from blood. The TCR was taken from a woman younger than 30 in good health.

The CDR3 DNA sequence: TGTGCCAGCTCACACGGGACAGGGATCACCGGGGAGCTGTTTTTT. Amino acids: CASSHGTGITGELFF. The chain joins TRBV18 to TRBJ2-2; 9 bases map to TRBD1. Germline loops: CDR1 KGHSH, CDR2 LQKENI. J gave up 4 bases and V 4 bases, and 4 bases lay outside the gene matches. This CDR3 has 15 amino acids.